This is a list of T cell receptor beta chains from one sample in a study of shared T cell receptors in the human thymus. Method: immunoSEQ multiplex PCR; TCRdb's copy keeps in-frame clones and lacks some. The profile shows 700,000 to 750,000 clones, 70% to 90% of them singletons. Separately, the same data were catalogued under a study of human thymus T cells.

The material sequenced was thymocytes. Every receptor here comes from a girl in the first two years of life with a congenital heart defect. The conserved cysteine and the conserved F or W are not part of the CDR3 here.

17	TRBJ2-5	TRBV4-3	ASSQKRLAGDKNPETQY
14	TRBJ1-2	TRBV28	ASSLIQTLANYGYT
13	TRBJ2-2	TRBV7-4	ASSTTFRGTGELF
13	TRBJ2-7	TRBV4-3	ASSQGPGQGYEQY
14	TRBJ1-4	TRBV6-5	ASSYRATGKDEKLF
11	TRBJ1-2	TRBV7-9	ASSSYSLPPYT
13	TRBJ2-2	TRBV5-4	ASSPNGGWDGELF
12	TRBJ1-2	TRBV5-1	ASSKGQGALGYT
14	TRBJ2-1	TRBV5-4	ASSLVTSGVSNEQF
10	TRBJ2-5	TRBV19	ASMSGRETQY
13	TRBJ1-5	TRBV15	ATSPLGGNNQPQH
16	TRBJ1-4	TRBV7-8	ASSPGGVVAGPMGKLF
11	TRBJ2-7	TRBV13	ASSLDLADEQY
14	TRBJ2-7	TRBV7-8	ASSLGQGQGLYEQY
9	TRBJ1-1	TRBV20-1	SARPTWPAF
14	TRBJ2-1	TRBV5-4	ASSSRAGQGICEQF
14	TRBJ2-7	TRBV13	ASSPTPGQGDLGQY
19	TRBJ2-6	TRBV28	ASSLVRVERGLLGGANVLT
13	TRBJ2-2	TRBV27	ASSLRDRDTGELF
14	TRBJ2-1	TRBV10-3	AISAYHDRETNEQF
13	TRBJ2-1	TRBV15	ATSIRRGSYNEQF
16	TRBJ1-6	TRBV9	ASSVPMWAVRQNSPLH
12	TRBJ1-6	TRBV10-3	AISLTGGNSPLH
18	TRBJ1-5	TRBV28	ASSGLLWDRPDYSNQPQH
12	TRBJ2-3	TRBV19	ASRPRGPTDTQY
12	TRBJ2-3	TRBV5-1	ASNRQGTTDTQY
14	TRBJ2-1	TRBV27	ASSPSGLRSYNEQF
12	TRBJ1-2	TRBV6-6	ASSYTGRNYGYT
14	TRBJ2-5	TRBV6-1	ASSAQRGALRETQY
13	TRBJ2-5	TRBV5-6	ASSRDRARRETQY
14	TRBJ1-1	TRBV7-9	ASSLGTEPMNTEAF
12	TRBJ1-6	TRBV2	ASSTGRRNSPLH
12	TRBJ2-2	TRBV19	ASTKTSVPGELF
15	TRBJ2-3	TRBV27	ASSMTSGGVSTDTQY
13	TRBJ1-2	TRBV7-2	ASSAHRQGAGGYT
12	TRBJ2-4	TRBV11-2	AITTGVSQNIQY
13	TRBJ2-2	TRBV19	ASKLAGKGTGELF
15	TRBJ2-5	TRBV4-3	ASSQELAGASQETQY
13	TRBJ1-5	TRBV12-5	ASGLGRMGLQPQH
19	TRBJ2-2	TRBV19	ASSILFSASGLLVVTGELF
17	TRBJ2-4	TRBV5-1	ASSPSASGGAPAKNIQY
15	TRBJ2-2	TRBV9	ASSVEGGLAGGGELF
14	TRBJ1-5	TRBV6-1	ASSDRVGAGNQPQH
17	TRBJ1-4	TRBV5-1	ASSLVLGTGRTSNEKLF
18	TRBJ1-1	TRBV27	ASSLRSLQPGPSSNTEAF
12	TRBJ2-7	TRBV6-1	ASSQQGSPYEQY
9	TRBJ1-2	TRBV10-3	AIQGNYGYT